These 10 T cell receptor beta chains share one sample of origin, sequenced in a study of blood T cell repertoires in COVID-19. Assay used: immunoSEQ multiplex PCR; TCRdb lists only in-frame clones, some missing. The table shows some 200,000 clones, with less than 90% occurring only once. Sequencing was carried out using peripheral blood. The receptors come from a man between 65 and 79 years old with acute or convalescent COVID-19.

The V call is TRBV7-9, the J call TRBJ2-1; 13 nucleotides align to TRBD2. Germline-derived CDR1 and CDR2 are SEHNR and FQNEAQ (reference sequence). The junction had 5 bases not matched to a gene; V was cut back by 7 bases and J by 5 bases. This CDR3 comprises 15 residues. In nucleotides, the CDR3 is TGTGCCAGCACCTTGGGGACTAGCGGGAACAATGAGCAGTTCTTC. As protein: CASTLGTSGNNEQFF.

The genes are TRBV6-5 and TRBJ2-1, with 8 bases lining up with TRBD2. This CDR3 region has 14 residues. Losses at the gene ends were 8 bases for V and 6 bases for J; bases not matched to a gene: 9. Germline CDR1 reads MNHEY; CDR2 reads SVGAGI. The CDR3 nucleotides are TGTGCCAGCGGCGCAGCTAGCGGGCTCAATGAGCAGTTCTTC. It is translated as CASGAASGLNEQFF.

The V call is TRBV7-2, the J call TRBJ2-4, with 7 bases identical to TRBD2. Germline CDR1 is SGHTA and CDR2 is FQGNSA. The length of the CDR3 is 16 residues. The V and J ends lost 5 bases and 6 bases, in that order; junction bases with no gene match: 13. CDR3: CASSPHLLGGGNIQYF. The CDR3 DNA sequence: TGTGCCAGCAGCCCCCACCTTCTGGGGGGGGGAAACATTCAGTACTTC.

V gene TRBV28 combines with J gene TRBJ2-7; D might be TRBD1 (5 bases). There are 12 residues in the CDR3. CDR1 is MDHEN, CDR2 SYDVKM, per germline. CDR3 nucleotide sequence: TGTGCTACTGGGGCTACTTTTAGCGAGCAGTACTTC. This gives the protein CATGATFSEQYF.

The V call is TRBV7-2, the J call TRBJ2-1, with a tentative D call TRBD2 (6 bases). Trimming took off 1 base at V and 0 bases at J, with 10 bases between the two ends. Germline CDR1 reads SGHTA; CDR2 reads FQGNSA. This CDR3 is built from 16 residues. The CDR3 is CASSLVAASSYNEQFF. The DNA for the CDR3 is TGTGCCAGCAGCTTAGTAGCGGCTAGCTCCTACAATGAGCAGTTCTTC.

The rearrangement uses TRBV6-2 or TRBV6-3 and TRBJ1-1, with D perhaps matching TRBD1 (6 bases). CDR1 and CDR2 (germline): MNHEY, SVGEGT. The CDR3 runs to 16 residues. V gave up 5 bases and J gave up 10 bases, with 26 bases separating them. DNA for the CDR3: TGTGCCAGCAGTGCCGAGGACAGCTACTATGCCATGAGAGCTTTCTTT. The encoded protein is CASSAEDSYYAMRAFF.

J is TRBJ2-1 and V is TRBV28; D perhaps matches TRBD2 (6 bases). The CDR3 extends over 14 amino acids. V was trimmed by 3 bases and J by 2 bases, leaving 8 bases between them. Germline CDR1 and CDR2: MDHEN and SYDVKM. The CDR3 DNA reads as TGTGCCAGCAGTTTCTCGGGGGCCTACAATGAGCAGTTCTTC. Amino acid sequence: CASSFSGAYNEQFF.

The chain employs TRBV19 and TRBJ2-2; 9 positions agree with TRBD1. Germline CDR1 and CDR2: LNHDA and SQIVND (reference sequence). CDR3 length: 14 amino acids. V lost 8 bases and J lost 3; bases outside the gene matches: 4. The CDR3 region has the DNA TGTGCCAGTGGGACAGGGATGGACACCGGGGAGCTGTTTTTT. Its translation is CASGTGMDTGELFF.

The chain combines TRBV14 with TRBJ2-1; 9 nucleotides line up with TRBD2. This CDR3 has 13 residues. The V gene end was trimmed by 1 base and the J gene end by 12 bases; junction bases not matched to a gene: 4. Germline V gene data show CDR1 as SGHDN and CDR2 as FVKESK. CDR3 sequence (DNA): TGTGCCAGCAGCCAAGTGCTAGCGGGACCGCAGTTCTTC. This translates into CASSQVLAGPQFF.

The chain recombines TRBV5-1 with TRBJ2-3; TRBD1 aligns across 9 bases. Germline CDR1 SGHRS, CDR2 YFSETQ. The CDR3 totals 15 residues. The V and J ends lost 4 bases and 4 bases, in that order; junction bases with no gene match: 7. CDR3: CASSPGQGGSDTQYF. CDR3 nucleotides: TGCGCCAGCAGCCCGGGACAGGGTGGGTCAGATACGCAGTATTTT.